The rows below give T cell receptor beta chains drawn from one sample of a study of T-cell memory formation after mild COVID-19. TCRdb analysed the 5' RACE reads with MiXCR anew, one entry per CDR3 protein. The table lists 180,000 or so distinct CDR3 sequences, around 10% of them singletons. Material for sequencing was PBMCs or a T cell subset sorted from them (not recorded which). Every receptor here comes from a man younger than 35 who had mild COVID-19 (a few samples of this study predate the infection). Cell type and time point are not known. Both conserved end residues are part of each CDR3. D genes are given only for firm matches. Expanded clones are given a class, and other clones once, few, many or no size at all.

j_call	v_call	d_call	clone_size	cdr3_length	cdr3_nt	cdr3_aa
TRBJ2-1	TRBV11-1	-	-	15	TGTGCCAGCAGCTTATCGGCAGGCTCCTACAATGAGCAGTTCTTC	CASSLSAGSYNEQFF
TRBJ1-2	TRBV5-1	-	-	13	TGCGCCAGCAGCTTGGACCAGACCTATGGCTACACCTTC	CASSLDQTYGYTF
TRBJ1-5	TRBV12-3/TRBV12-4	-	-	14	TGTGCCAGCAACCAACAGGGTATATCTCAGCCCCAGCATTTT	CASNQQGISQPQHF
TRBJ2-7	TRBV5-1	TRBD2	-	17	TGCGCCAGCAGCTGGGGGGCCTCTAGCGGGGGCCCGGGAGAGCAGTACTTC	CASSWGASSGGPGEQYF
TRBJ1-5	TRBV12-3/TRBV12-4	TRBD1	few	14	TGTGCCAGCACTAGAGGGACAGGTTTGAAGCCCCAGCATTTT	CASTRGTGLKPQHF
TRBJ1-2	TRBV7-9	-	-	13	TGTGCCAGCAGCCGGGCCGGAATCTATGGCTACACCTTC	CASSRAGIYGYTF
TRBJ2-1	TRBV24-1	-	few	13	TGTGCCACCAGTGATCGTCTCTACAATGAGCAGTTCTTC	CATSDRLYNEQFF
TRBJ2-1	TRBV11-2	TRBD2	few	15	TGTGCCAGCTGCCGACTAGCGGCAAACTACAATGAGCAGTTCTTC	CASCRLAANYNEQFF
TRBJ1-6	TRBV12-3/TRBV12-4	-	-	19	TGTGCCAGCAGTCGATCCCGGGCCGAGCGAAGCTCCTATAATTCACCCCTCCACTTT	CASSRSRAERSSYNSPLHF
TRBJ2-5	TRBV7-2	-	many	14	TGTGCCAGCAGCTTATCGGTAGGGTCCGAGACCCAGTACTTC	CASSLSVGSETQYF
TRBJ2-7	TRBV2	TRBD2	many	14	TGTGCCAGCAGTGTTAGCGGGGGGACCTACGAGCAGTACTTC	CASSVSGGTYEQYF
TRBJ1-1	TRBV11-2	-	-	15	TGTGCCAGCAGCTCCAACGGGATGTTGAACACTGAAGCTTTCTTT	CASSSNGMLNTEAFF
TRBJ1-2	TRBV7-2	TRBD1	-	14	TGTGCCAGCAGTGGGAGTAGGGGGCGTCATGGCTACACCTTC	CASSGSRGRHGYTF
TRBJ1-1	TRBV6-6	-	many	15	TGTGCCAGCAGTTACTCGAGGTCTCGTCAGATTGAAGCTTTCTTT	CASSYSRSRQIEAFF
TRBJ2-5	TRBV10-2	-	many	14	TGCGCCAGCAGTCTCACTAGGGGTCAAGAGACCCAGTACTTC	CASSLTRGQETQYF
TRBJ2-3	TRBV4-1	-	many	13	TGCGCCAGCAGCCAAGGTGGGGTGGATACGCAGTATTTT	CASSQGGVDTQYF
TRBJ1-2	TRBV2	-	few	13	TGTGCCAGCAGTCTATCGGGACCCTATGGCTACACCTTC	CASSLSGPYGYTF
TRBJ2-1	TRBV4-3	-	-	16	TGCGCCAGCAGCGGCCTTGTCCTTAGCTCCTACAATGAGCAGTTCTTC	CASSGLVLSSYNEQFF